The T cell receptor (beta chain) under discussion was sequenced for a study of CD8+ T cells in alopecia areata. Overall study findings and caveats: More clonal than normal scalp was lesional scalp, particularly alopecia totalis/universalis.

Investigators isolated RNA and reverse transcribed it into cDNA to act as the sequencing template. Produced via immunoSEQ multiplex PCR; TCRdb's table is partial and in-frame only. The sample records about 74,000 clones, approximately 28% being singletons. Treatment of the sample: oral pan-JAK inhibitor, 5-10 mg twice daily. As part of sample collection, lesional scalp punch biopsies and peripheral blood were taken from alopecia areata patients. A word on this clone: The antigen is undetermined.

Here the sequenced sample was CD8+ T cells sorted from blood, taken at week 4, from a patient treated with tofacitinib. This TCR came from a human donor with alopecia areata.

The CDR3 sequence is CAWKNYGYTF. The DNA for the CDR3 is TGTGCCTGGAAAAACTATGGCTACACCTTC. V usage is TRBV30 and J usage is TRBJ1-2; D ambiguous. CDR1 is GTSNPN and CDR2 is SVGIG in the germline V gene (reference sequence). The V gene lost 4 bases and the J gene lost 2 bases, with 2 bases spanning the gap. The CDR3 contains 10 residues. The entire variable domain, with the rest obtained from reference TRBV30 and TRBJ1-2, is as follows: SQTIHQWPATLVQPVGSPLSLECTVEGTSNPNLYWYRQAAGRGLQLLFYSVGIGQISSEVPQNLSASRPQDRQFILSSKKLLLSDSGFYLCAWKNYGYTFGSGTRLTVV.